One and the same sample provided the 9 T cell receptor beta chains below, sequenced in a study of naive and memory T cell subsets. The beta constant-region primer was an equimolar mix of two oligonucleotides covering TRBC1 and TRBC2. Four rounds of PCR amplified the ligated cDNA using nested alpha and beta constant-region primers plus SP2. TCRdb itself ran the UMI-ligation and nested PCR reads through MiXCR, one entry per CDR3 protein. This repertoire shows tens of thousands of distinct CDR3 sequences, about 9.9% found once; its top ten account for around 1.3%. Specimen: naive CD8+ T cells from blood. All receptors come from a human donor in good health.

This clonotype has ten or more counts. The chain has TRBV20-1 and TRBJ2-6; 10 nucleotides align to TRBD1. J was trimmed by 13 bases and V by 3 bases; bases with no gene match: 9. Germline-derived CDR1 and CDR2 are DFQATT and SNEGSKA (reference sequence). CDR3 length: 14 residues. The chain's CDR3 is CSASHDRGHTVLTF. DNA for the CDR3: TGCAGTGCTAGCCACGACAGGGGGCATACTGTCCTGACTTTC.

This clonotype has ten or more counts. The V and J genes are TRBV18 and TRBJ2-5; D is unclear. Trimming cost V 2 bases and J 1 base, with 2 bases left between them. The V gene's germline CDR1 is KGHSH and CDR2 LQKENI. The CDR3 runs 12 residues. This CDR3 reads CASSPTQETQYF. As DNA, the CDR3 is TGTGCCAGCTCACCAACCCAAGAGACCCAGTACTTC. The full variable domain, in which reference TRBV18 and TRBJ2-5 provide the parts outside the CDR3, is NAGVMQNPRHLVRRRGQEARLRCSPMKGHSHVYWYRQLPEEGLKFMVYLQKENIIDESGMPKERFSAEFPKEGPSILRIQQVVRGDSAAYFCASSPTQETQYFGPGTRLLVL.

This clonotype was recorded at least ten times. This chain connects TRBV9 to TRBJ1-2; 8 bases line up with TRBD1. Germline trimming cut 3 bases from V and 6 bases from J; bases unmatched to any gene: 4. CDR1 is SGDLS, CDR2 YYNGEE, per germline. The CDR3 is made up of 13 amino acids. CDR3 amino acids: CASSGYRGDGYTF. DNA of the CDR3: TGTGCCAGCAGCGGATACAGGGGGGATGGCTACACCTTC.

The CDR3 DNA reads TGTGCCAGCAGTTTACCCGATCAGCCCCAGCATTTT. Protein product: CASSLPDQPQHF. The rearrangement links TRBV27 to TRBJ1-5, with unresolved D. The V gene's germline CDR1 is MNHEY and CDR2 SMNVEV (reference sequence). Trimming pared 2 bases from V and 5 bases from J, leaving 4 bases between. This CDR3 is built from 12 residues.

The table lists this clonotype with many counts. The chain combines TRBV20-1 with TRBJ2-6; D might be TRBD2 (6 bases). Deletions cut 3 bases from V and 0 bases from J, with 9 bases between. Germline V lookup: CDR1 DFQATT, CDR2 SNEGSKA (reference sequence). The CDR3 sequence is 15 residues long. CDR3 protein: CSARRTNSGANVLTF. CDR3 nucleotides: TGCAGTGCTAGGAGGACTAACTCTGGGGCCAACGTCCTGACTTTC.

This chain connects TRBV11-2 to TRBJ2-1; TRBD2 matches 13 bases. The CDR3 length is 17 residues. With V trimmed by 3 bases and J by 6 bases, 8 bases remained unmatched. Germline V CDR1 and CDR2: SGHAT, FQNNGV. The CDR3 DNA reads TGTGCCAGCAGCTTCCGGACTAGCGGGAGAGATAGCAATGAGCAGTTCTTC. It is translated as CASSFRTSGRDSNEQFF.

This clonotype was seen a handful of times. The chain combines TRBV4-3 with TRBJ2-2, with D possibly being TRBD2 (5 bases). The V gene lost 4 bases and the J gene lost 5 bases, with 26 bases spanning the gap. Germline V gene sequence: CDR1 LGHNA, CDR2 YSLEER. This CDR3 region has 19 residues. The CDR3 loop is CASSPKVGRAGQETGELFF. The CDR3 coding sequence is TGCGCCAGCAGCCCCAAAGTTGGGCGGGCGGGCCAAGAGACCGGGGAGCTGTTTTTT.

This clonotype was picked up many times. The junction departs from germline at one end; a sequencing error may be responsible. The rearrangement links TRBV28 to TRBJ2-5; D possibly uses TRBD1 or TRBD2 (5 bases each). This CDR3 contains 14 residues. Germline V CDR1 and CDR2: MDHEN, SYDVKM. Here the CDR3 reads CASSPSWDQETQYF. The CDR3 DNA sequence: TGTGCCAGCAGCCCCAGCTGGGACCAGGAGACCCAGTACTTC.

This clonotype showed up just a few times. The chain recombines TRBV7-9 with TRBJ2-7; D not certain. CDR3 size: 13 residues. V dropped 4 bases and J dropped 7 bases, with 14 bases sitting between them. Germline V CDR1 and CDR2: SEHNR, FQNEAQ (reference sequence). CDR3 nucleotide sequence: TGTGCCAGCAGCTCAGGCTTCGCCCTTGAGCAGTACTTC. Its protein product is CASSSGFALEQYF. Full variable domain (rest looked up from reference TRBV7-9 and TRBJ2-7): DTGVSQNPRHKITKRGQNVTFRCDPISEHNRLYWYRQTLGQGPEFLTYFQNEAQLEKSRLLSDRFSAERPKGSFSTLEIQRTEQGDSAMYLCASSSGFALEQYFGPGTRLTVT.